This entry is about one TCR beta chain. The target antigen is unknown. This record belongs to a study of long-term antiretroviral therapy in people with HIV. Study details: Samples collected earliest predate the 2015 immediate-ART recommendation by about a decade.

Germline CDR1 is SNHLY and CDR2 is FYNNEI. This CDR3 has 16 residues. V was cut by 1 base and J by 7 bases, with 16 bases left in between. Survey-level resolution applied to immunoSEQ assay v3.0. The method was immunoSEQ multiplex PCR; TCRdb's version includes in-frame clones alone and lacks a portion of them. Of some 27,000 clones in the sample, approximately 81% were seen once. Samples held roughly 0.9-10 million cryopreserved PBMC, and DNA extraction followed. Findings and limits, study-wide: Increased diversity was seen after ART, yet it remained lower than in transplant donor controls. Dominant in the repertoire at all time points were clones expanded before ART.

This receptor was taken from a man aged 40-49 years with HIV. This chain links TRBV2 with TRBJ2-2, with a tentative D call TRBD2 (6 bases). This specimen was unsorted PBMCs, taken 4.8 to 5 years after starting antiretroviral therapy. The CDR3 protein is CASSEGLAVADGELFF. Written as DNA, the CDR3 is TGTGCCAGCAGTGAAGGGTTAGCGGTCGCAGACGGGGAGCTGTTTTTT.